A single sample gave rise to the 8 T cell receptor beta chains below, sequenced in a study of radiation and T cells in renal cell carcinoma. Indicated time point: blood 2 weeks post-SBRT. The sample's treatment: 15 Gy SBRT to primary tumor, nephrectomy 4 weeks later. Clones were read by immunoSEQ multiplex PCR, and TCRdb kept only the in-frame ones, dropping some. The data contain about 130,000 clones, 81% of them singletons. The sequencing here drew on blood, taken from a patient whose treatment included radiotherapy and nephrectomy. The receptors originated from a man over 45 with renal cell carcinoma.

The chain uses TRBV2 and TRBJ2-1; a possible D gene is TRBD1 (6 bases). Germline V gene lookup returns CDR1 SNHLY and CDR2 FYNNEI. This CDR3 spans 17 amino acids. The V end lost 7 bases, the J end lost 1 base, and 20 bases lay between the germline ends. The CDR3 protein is CASNDPRTALSYNEQFF. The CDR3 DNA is TGTGCCAGCAACGACCCACGGACAGCGCTTTCCTACAATGAGCAGTTCTTC.

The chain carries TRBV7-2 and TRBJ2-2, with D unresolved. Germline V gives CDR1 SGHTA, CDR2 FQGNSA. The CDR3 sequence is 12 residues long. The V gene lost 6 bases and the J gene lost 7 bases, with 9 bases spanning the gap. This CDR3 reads CASRKAVGELFF. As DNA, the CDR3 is TGTGCCAGCAGGAAGGCGGTCGGGGAGCTGTTTTTT.

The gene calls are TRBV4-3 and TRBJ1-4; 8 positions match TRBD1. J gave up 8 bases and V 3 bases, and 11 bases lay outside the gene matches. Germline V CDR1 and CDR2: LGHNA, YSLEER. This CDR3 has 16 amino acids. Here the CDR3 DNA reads TGCGCCAGCAGCCACCCCCGGGACAGGATTAACGAAAAACTGTTTTTT. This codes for CASSHPRDRINEKLFF.

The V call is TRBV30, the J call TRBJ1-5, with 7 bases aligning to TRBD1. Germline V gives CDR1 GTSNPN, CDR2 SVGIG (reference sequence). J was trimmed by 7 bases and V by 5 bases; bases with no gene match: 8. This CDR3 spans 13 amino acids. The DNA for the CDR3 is TGTGCCTGGGACGAGGGGGCGCGGCAGCCCCAGCATTTT. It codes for CAWDEGARQPQHF.

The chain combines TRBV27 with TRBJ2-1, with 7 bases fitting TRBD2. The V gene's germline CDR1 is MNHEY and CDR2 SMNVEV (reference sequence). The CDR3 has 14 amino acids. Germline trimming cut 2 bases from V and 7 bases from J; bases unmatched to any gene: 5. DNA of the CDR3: TGTGCCAGCAGTTTAGGGACTACTTTAAATGAGCAGTTCTTC. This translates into CASSLGTTLNEQFF.

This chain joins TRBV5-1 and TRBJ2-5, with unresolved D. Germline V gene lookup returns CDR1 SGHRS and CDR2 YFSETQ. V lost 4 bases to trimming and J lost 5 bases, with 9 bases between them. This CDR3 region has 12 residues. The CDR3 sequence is CASSPSRETQYF. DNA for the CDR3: TGCGCCAGCAGCCCATCCCGGGAGACCCAGTACTTC.

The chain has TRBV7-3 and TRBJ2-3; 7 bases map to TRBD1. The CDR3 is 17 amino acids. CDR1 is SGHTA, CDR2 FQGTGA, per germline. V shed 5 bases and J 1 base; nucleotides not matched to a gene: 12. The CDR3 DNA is TGTGCCAGCAGCCCATCCACGACAGGGTGGGGCACAGATACGCAGTATTTT. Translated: CASSPSTTGWGTDTQYF.

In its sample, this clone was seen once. The CDR3 loop is CAISNALMNTEAFF. DNA for the CDR3: TGTGCCATCAGTAACGCACTTATGAACACTGAAGCTTTCTTT. V gene TRBV10-3 combines with J gene TRBJ1-1; D remains ambiguous. The V and J ends lost 5 bases and 0 bases respectively, with 10 bases between them. Germline V lookup: CDR1 ENHRY, CDR2 SYGVKD. The length of the CDR3 is 14 residues.